The clone carrying this TCR beta chain was picked up many times. The antigen is undetermined. RNA transcripts provided the source from which TCR beta CDR3 regions were amplified. Researchers ran a first-round RT-PCR on the TCR CDR3 using the HTBI primer set. TCRdb re-called the multiplex PCR reads with MiXCR, one entry per CDR3 protein. The table lists 600,000 to 850,000 distinct CDR3 sequences, approximately 19% of them singletons, with 15% to 20% in the top ten. This entry is derived from a study of T cells in Graves' hyperthyroidism and ophthalmopathy. General study findings and limits: The majority of expanded thyroid clonotypes above 0.001 also appeared in blood.

This CDR3 is 11 amino acids long. The V gene lost 6 bases and the J gene lost 11 bases, with 13 bases spanning the gap. Germline CDR1 MNHNS, CDR2 SASEGT. V and J are TRBV6-1 and TRBJ1-1; D gene uncertain. Sample: blood. The TCR originated in a woman in her forties or fifties with Graves' hyperthyroidism that later progressed to Graves' ophthalmopathy. CDR3 sequence (DNA): TGTGCCAGCAGGGGAGCTGCGATGGCTTTCTTT. The encoded protein is CASRGAAMAFF.